These 26 T cell receptor beta chains came from one sample sequenced in a study of Graves' ophthalmopathy and Graves' hyperthyroidism. Transcripts of RNA were the source for amplifying TCR beta CDR3 regions. First-round RT-PCR employed HTBI primers, with a second-round multiplex PCR after it. TCRdb independently ran MiXCR on the multiplex PCR reads; one entry per CDR3 protein. The sample has about 600,000 distinct CDR3 sequences, approximately 35% seen once. The sample comprised peripheral blood or thyroid tissue (not recorded which). These receptors came from an adult man with Graves' hyperthyroidism.

V is TRBV15 and J is TRBJ2-5, with D hard to call. Between the trimmed V and J ends, which lost 3 bases and 0 bases, there was a span of 5 bases. The germline V gene encodes CDR1 LNHNV and CDR2 YYDKDF (reference sequence). This CDR3 comprises 13 residues. The CDR3 loop is CATSRAYQETQYF. CDR3 coding DNA: TGTGCCACCAGCAGGGCCTACCAAGAGACCCAGTACTTC.

Only one count was recorded for this clonotype. J is TRBJ1-3 and V is TRBV30; possible D gene TRBD1, 5 bases. CDR1 is GTSNPN and CDR2 is SVGIG in the germline V gene (reference sequence). Trimming removed 7 bases from V and 0 bases from J, with 19 bases in between. The CDR3 runs to 16 residues. The CDR3 coding sequence is TGTGCCTTGAACCGGGTCAGGGCCCACTCTGGAAACACCATATATTTT. The encoded protein is CALNRVRAHSGNTIYF.

The CDR3 is CSVMGQGRYDGYTF. CDR3 nucleotide sequence: TGCAGCGTGATGGGGCAGGGGCGTTATGACGGCTACACCTTC. The chain uses TRBV29-1 and TRBJ1-2; D perhaps matches TRBD1 (6 bases). The CDR3 has 14 amino acids. V gave up 6 bases and J gave up 8 bases, with 22 bases separating them. The germline V gene has CDR1 SQVTM and CDR2 ANQGSEA.

The chain recombines TRBV19 with TRBJ1-2; a possible D gene is TRBD1 (6 bases). Trimming stripped 10 bases from V and 5 bases from J, with 20 bases between. Per the germline V gene, CDR1 is LNHDA and CDR2 is SQIVND (reference sequence). The CDR3 is made up of 14 amino acids. CDR3 sequence: CATSGGQMGYGYTF. CDR3 sequence (DNA): TGTGCCACCTCGGGGGGGCAAATGGGATATGGCTACACCTTC. Supplemented by reference TRBV19 and TRBJ1-2, the full variable domain reads DGGITQSPKYLFRKEGQNVTLSCEQNLNHDAMYWYRQDPGQGLRLIYYSQIVNDFQKGDIAEGYSVSREKKESFPLTVTSAQKNPTAFYLCATSGGQMGYGYTFGSGTRLTVV.

This clonotype is a singleton in its sample. This sequence joins TRBV10-3 and TRBJ2-2; D uncertain. Trimming cost V 4 bases and J 1 base, with 7 bases left between them. The CDR3 runs 14 residues. Germline V gives CDR1 ENHRY, CDR2 SYGVKD. This CDR3 is CAISADQNTGELFF. The DNA for the CDR3 is TGTGCCATCAGTGCAGATCAGAACACCGGGGAGCTGTTTTTT.

As concerns this clonotype: A much larger clone differs from this one at a single base, so this may be a read error. The V and J genes are TRBV9 and TRBJ2-7; D might be TRBD1 or TRBD2, each matching 5 bases. Germline V gene lookup returns CDR1 SGDLS and CDR2 YYNGEE. The CDR3 runs 14 residues. Trimming cost V 4 bases and J 0 bases, with 11 bases left between them. DNA of the CDR3: TGTGCCAGCAGCTTTAGAGGGGACTCCTACGAGCAGTACTTC. The encoded protein is CASSFRGDSYEQYF. The variable domain in full, completed from reference TRBV9 and TRBJ2-7, reads DSGVTQTPKHLITATGQRVTLRCSPRSGDLSVYWYQQSLDQGLQFLIQYYNGEERAKGNILERFSAQQFPDLHSELNLSSLELGDSALYFCASSFRGDSYEQYFGPGTRLTVT.

The CDR3 reads CASSGPPGTRNYEQYF. The CDR3 DNA reads as TGTGCCAGCAGTGGCCCTCCCGGGACTAGGAACTACGAGCAGTACTTC. The V call is TRBV13, the J call TRBJ2-7; 8 bases align to TRBD2. Germline-derived CDR1 and CDR2 are PRHDT and FYEKMQ (reference sequence). This CDR3 has 16 amino acids. V dropped 6 bases and J dropped 3; count of bases not matched to a gene: 13.

This clonotype was seen more than once but under ten times. The rearrangement uses TRBV27 and TRBJ1-5; 7 bases fit TRBD1. Looked up from germline, CDR1 is MNHEY and CDR2 is SMNVEV (reference sequence). This CDR3 region has 14 residues. With 6 bases clipped from V and 9 bases from J, the junction kept 11 bases outside the gene matches. CDR3 nucleotides: TGTGCCAGCAGCCGCAGGGGGACGCGGTGGCCCCAGCATTTT. Its protein is CASSRRGTRWPQHF.

This clonotype was seen a handful of times. The chain carries TRBV27 and TRBJ1-5; tentatively, D is TRBD1 (5 bases). Trimming stripped 2 bases from V and 4 bases from J, with 12 bases between. The germline V gene has CDR1 MNHEY and CDR2 SMNVEV (reference sequence). CDR3 size: 15 residues. CDR3 in amino acids: CASSLVGTGNQPQHF. The CDR3 nucleotides read TGTGCCAGCAGTTTAGTAGGGACGGGGAATCAGCCCCAGCATTTT.

Ten or more counts support this clonotype. The chain joins TRBV29-1 to TRBJ2-7; D is undetermined. Deletions cut 4 bases from V and 1 base from J, with 14 bases between. CDR3 length equals 14 residues. The germline V gene encodes CDR1 SQVTM and CDR2 ANQGSEA. CDR3 region: CSVVTDDPSYEQYF. The CDR3, as DNA: TGCAGCGTTGTGACTGACGACCCTTCCTACGAGCAGTACTTC.

This clonotype was counted many times. This chain links TRBV13 with TRBJ1-2; D is unresolved. V shed 0 bases and J shed 11 bases, with 10 bases lying between them. From germline, CDR1 is PRHDT and CDR2 FYEKMQ (reference sequence). The CDR3 totals 12 residues. CDR3 nucleotides: TGTGCCAGCAGCTTAGGTTTTGCCGGTTACACCTTC. This sequence encodes CASSLGFAGYTF.

The sample holds many counts of this clonotype. The chain carries TRBV7-9 and TRBJ1-3, with D unclear. Looked up from germline, CDR1 is SEHNR and CDR2 is FQNEAQ (reference sequence). The CDR3 spans 16 residues. Trimming took off 0 bases at V and 0 bases at J, with 9 bases between the two ends. In DNA, the CDR3 is TGTGCCAGCAGCTTAGCCGGCAGTTCCTCTGGAAACACCATATATTTT. Its translation: CASSLAGSSSGNTIYF.

The rearrangement links TRBV29-1 to TRBJ2-2, with 10 bases that match TRBD1. Germline CDR1 SQVTM, CDR2 ANQGSEA. The CDR3 sequence is 15 residues long. V lost 8 bases, J lost 6 bases, and 12 bases stayed unmatched. CDR3 coding DNA: TGCAGCATGCGGACAGGGGGGATAGGTGCCGGGGAGCTGTTTTTT. It specifies CSMRTGGIGAGELFF.

Concerning this clonotype itself: One base away lies a much larger clone, so this may be a sequencing read error. This chain joins TRBV10-3 and TRBJ1-1; the D is unclear. Germline V gene sequence: CDR1 ENHRY, CDR2 SYGVKD. The ends were cut back, 7 bases at V and 2 bases at J, with 11 bases in the middle. The CDR3 covers 13 residues. The DNA of the CDR3 is TGTGCCATCACCGCCGGGTCAAACACTGAAGCTTTCTTT. It translates to CAITAGSNTEAFF.

Ten or more counts support this clonotype. The chain joins TRBV9 to TRBJ1-5, with D perhaps matching TRBD1 (6 bases). Germline V gene lookup returns CDR1 SGDLS and CDR2 YYNGEE. The CDR3 extends over 16 amino acids. The V end lost 5 bases, the J end lost 0 bases, and 15 bases lay between the germline ends. The CDR3 DNA is TGTGCCAGCAGGGACGGGACATCACGTAGCAATCAGCCCCAGCATTTT. Amino acids: CASRDGTSRSNQPQHF.

To note about this clonotype: This may be a read error: a much more frequent sequence differs by one nucleotide. This CDR3 fails to terminate in the conserved phenylalanine or tryptophan, so it likely reflects a read error. The chain recombines TRBV7-2 with TRBJ1-2, with 7 bases identical to TRBD1. The CDR3 loop spans 14 amino acids. The V gene end was trimmed by 1 base and the J gene end by 7 bases; junction bases not matched to a gene: 6. Germline V lookup: CDR1 SGHTA, CDR2 FQGNSA. The CDR3 sequence is CASSLEQGMSGYTL. The CDR3 DNA is TGTGCCAGCAGCTTAGAACAGGGGATGTCTGGCTACACCCTC.

V is TRBV2 and J is TRBJ1-4; possible D gene TRBD1, 5 bases. The CDR3 has 14 amino acids. The germline V gene has CDR1 SNHLY and CDR2 FYNNEI. V was clipped by 4 bases and J by 10 bases, with 16 bases between them. CDR3 DNA: TGTGCCAGCAGTGTCGGGACGGGGCTAGGAAAACTGTTTTTT. Its translation: CASSVGTGLGKLFF.

As regards this clonotype: This sequence may be a read error, since a much larger clone differs from it by one base. Likely a read error: the CDR3 ends without its conserved phenylalanine or tryptophan. The chain employs TRBV20-1 and TRBJ1-5; tentatively, D is TRBD1 (6 bases). The CDR3 length is 15 residues. Germline loops: CDR1 DFQATT, CDR2 SNEGSKA (reference sequence). Between the trimmed V and J ends, which lost 3 bases and 1 base, there was a span of 13 bases. The CDR3 region has the DNA TGCAGTGCTAGCCAGACAGGATTGAGCAATCAGCCCCAGCATCTT. Its translation: CSASQTGLSNQPQHL.

This clonotype was counted ten times or more. This sequence joins TRBV5-5 and TRBJ2-7, with D possibly matching TRBD1 (6 bases). Per germline, CDR1 SGHKS and CDR2 YYEKEE (reference sequence). This CDR3 has 14 amino acids. The V and J ends lost 4 bases and 7 bases respectively, with 18 bases between them. CDR3 sequence: CASSTLTGSEEQYF. The CDR3 region has the DNA TGTGCCAGCAGCACGTTGACAGGCTCGGAAGAGCAGTACTTC.

At least ten counts were recorded for this clonotype. CDR3 nucleotides: TGCAGTGCTAGTAAGGAGGTAAAAGGTGAAGCTTTCTTT. Residues: CSASKEVKGEAFF. The chain recombines TRBV20-1 with TRBJ1-1, with no clear D. In germline, CDR1 is DFQATT, CDR2 SNEGSKA (reference sequence). The V and J ends lost 3 bases and 7 bases respectively, with 15 bases between them. The CDR3 runs 13 residues.

This rearrangement joins TRBV5-4 to TRBJ2-2; D might be TRBD2 (5 bases). The V end lost 4 bases, the J end lost 4 bases, and 20 bases lay between the germline ends. Per germline, CDR1 SGHNT and CDR2 YYREEE (reference sequence). The CDR3 has 17 residues. The CDR3 nucleotides are TGTGCCAGCAGCAGATCTAGCTCCCAGCGGCTCACCGGGGAGCTGTTTTTT. Its protein is CASSRSSSQRLTGELFF.

This clonotype showed up just a few times. J is TRBJ1-6 and V is TRBV20-1; no definite D call. This CDR3 is built from 15 residues. CDR1 and CDR2 from the germline V gene are DFQATT and SNEGSKA (reference sequence). Trimming shortened V by 0 bases and J by 10 bases, and 16 bases separated the two germline ends. The CDR3 coding sequence is TGCAGTGCTAGAGATTCACGAGGGAGTCGGTCACCCCTCCACTTT. Residues: CSARDSRGSRSPLHF.

Only a few counts were recorded for this clonotype. The gene calls are TRBV24-1 and TRBJ1-3; no firm D call. The CDR3 covers 15 residues. Trimming left V 2 bases short and J 0 bases short, with 7 bases between. Germline V gene lookup returns CDR1 KGHDR and CDR2 SFDVKD. As DNA, the CDR3 is TGTGCCACCAGTGATTCAACGTCCTCTGGAAACACCATATATTTT. As protein: CATSDSTSSGNTIYF.

J is TRBJ2-1 and V is TRBV25-1, with no clear D. CDR1 MGHDK and CDR2 SYGVNS come from the germline V gene. V gave up 0 bases and J gave up 2 bases, with 8 bases separating them. There are 15 residues in the CDR3. The CDR3 DNA follows: TGTGCCAGCAGTGAATATGGCTCCACCTACAATGAGCAGTTCTTC. This gives the protein CASSEYGSTYNEQFF.

This chain uses TRBV7-8 with TRBJ2-5; no definite D call. Trimming cost V 4 bases and J 3 bases, with 18 bases left between them. Germline lookup yields CDR1 SGHVS and CDR2 FQNEAQ. The CDR3 totals 16 residues. The CDR3 protein is CASSSPPPRVEETQYF. The CDR3 DNA sequence: TGTGCCAGCAGCTCACCTCCCCCAAGGGTGGAAGAGACCCAGTACTTC. The complete variable domain, with remaining parts taken from reference TRBV7-8 and TRBJ2-5, reads GAGVSQSPRYKVAKRGQDVALRCDPISGHVSLFWYQQALGQGPEFLTYFQNEAQLDKSGLPSDRFFAERPEGSVSTLKIQRTQQEDSAVYLCASSSPPPRVEETQYFGPGTRLLVL.

With respect to this clonotype: The junction and the germline gene differ at one end; a read error may be behind it. The V and J genes are TRBV19 and TRBJ2-7, with D possibly matching TRBD2 (6 bases). This CDR3 has 13 amino acids. Per the germline V gene, CDR1 is LNHDA and CDR2 is SQIVND (reference sequence). The DNA of the CDR3 is TGTGCCACCGCCCCGGGACTCATCTACGAGCGGTACTTC. Protein product: CATAPGLIYERYF.